These 12 T cell receptor beta chains were sequenced from one sample in a study of T cells in women clearing cervical HPV infection. This table comes from immunoSEQ multiplex PCR, and its TCRdb copy is limited to in-frame clones, with some not included. The table gives 30,000 or so clones; the top ten clones make up 3% to 4% of it. Sequencing was done on a sample of blood buffy coat. These receptors were obtained from a woman aged 18-70 years with a cervical HPV16 infection that either progressed to CIN3+ or cleared (not recorded which).

As regards this clone: The read gets to within 3 residues of the CDR3 end, and the germline J gene fills in the rest. J is TRBJ1-6 and V is TRBV7-9; no clear D. V shed 8 bases and J shed 9 bases, with 17 bases lying between them. This CDR3 has 14 amino acids. Per the germline V gene, CDR1 is SEHNR and CDR2 is FQNEAQ (reference sequence). The CDR3 here is CASGMDLPLSPLHF. Incomplete CDR3 DNA: TGTGCCAGCGGGATGGACTTACCTCTTTCACCC.

Regarding this clone: The read comes to an end 3 residues before the CDR3 does, leaving the germline J gene to fill in the end. Other DNA sequences in this specimen translate into the identical CDR3. This rearrangement joins TRBV11-3 to TRBJ1-2, with 10 bases lining up with TRBD1. CDR1 SGHNT and CDR2 YENEEA come from the germline V gene. After removal of 0 bases from V and 2 bases from J, the junction contained 0 bases not matched to a gene. CDR3 length: 15 amino acids. CDR3 bases read: TGTGCCAGCAGCTTAGAGGGACAGGGGAACTATGGC. Amino acids: CASSLEGQGNYG. The full CDR3 protein reads CASSLEGQGNYGYTF.

Worth noting for this clone: The read finishes 3 residues shy of the CDR3 end, and the germline J gene is used to complete it. J is TRBJ1-6 and V is TRBV20-1; TRBD1 matches at 8 bases. Per the germline V gene, CDR1 is DFQATT and CDR2 is SNEGSKA (reference sequence). The trim removed 2 bases at V and 3 bases at J, leaving 12 bases unmatched. The CDR3 runs 18 residues. The covered CDR3 bases are TGCAGTGCTAGAAGAGGGACAGGCGCGAATAACTATAATTCACCC. Its translation is CSARRGTGANNYNSP. In full, the CDR3 is CSARRGTGANNYNSPLHF.

Remarks on this clone: Coverage ceases 3 residues before the CDR3 finishes, and the germline J gene fills in the end. The rearrangement links TRBV28 to TRBJ1-4; TRBD1 is a possible D gene (6 bases). The CDR3 has 15 amino acids. Germline V gene lookup returns CDR1 MDHEN and CDR2 SYDVKM. V lost 5 bases and J 10 bases, leaving 20 bases between the germline ends. The covered CDR3 bases are TGTGCCAGCAGTCCAGGGGCTGGGGGTTGGGGAAAA. It specifies CASSPGAGGWGK. The entire CDR3 reads CASSPGAGGWGKLFF.

Regarding this clone: The CDR3 goes on 3 residues after the read ends, and that part is filled in from the germline J gene. Other nucleotide sequences from this sample produce the same CDR3. The chain has TRBV13 and TRBJ2-3, with D unclear. Per the germline V gene, CDR1 is PRHDT and CDR2 is FYEKMQ (reference sequence). The CDR3 is made up of 14 amino acids. V lost 3 bases and J 1 base, leaving 8 bases between the germline ends. The covered CDR3 bases are TGTGCCAGCAGCTTTGCCCAGGGCACAGATACG. Amino acids: CASSFAQGTDT. The complete CDR3 protein is CASSFAQGTDTQYF.

Regarding this clone: The CDR3 is cut off 3 residues early in the read; its end comes from the germline J gene. The chain couples TRBV2 to TRBJ2-7; 10 positions agree with TRBD2. The CDR3 contains 15 residues. Germline V gives CDR1 SNHLY, CDR2 FYNNEI. After removal of 0 bases from V and 4 bases from J, the junction contained 3 bases not matched to a gene. This CDR3 is CASSEAPSGSYEQYF. Partial CDR3 DNA: TGTGCCAGCAGTGAAGCGCCTAGCGGGAGTTACGAG.

The CDR3 protein is CASSLDRGETDTYTF. The sequenced part of the CDR3 DNA is TGCGCCAGCAGCTTGGACAGGGGAGAGACAGATACC. The rearrangement links TRBV5-1 to TRBJ1-2; TRBD1 agrees at 7 bases. The DNA ends 3 residues before the CDR3 does, and the rest of the CDR3 is filled in from the germline J gene. The CDR3 consists of 15 residues. CDR1 SGHRS and CDR2 YFSETQ come from the germline V gene.

A note on this clone: The read ends 3 residues before the CDR3 terminus; that terminus is restored from the germline J gene. The chain has TRBV7-2 and TRBJ2-5; weak D call: TRBD2 (5 bases). The CDR3 length is 12 residues. Trimming took 5 bases from V and 5 from J, leaving 9 bases between them. From germline, CDR1 is SGHTA and CDR2 FQGNSA. The CDR3 sequence is CASSPGWETQYF. Partial CDR3 DNA: TGTGCCAGCAGCCCGGGGTGGGAGACC.

To note about this clone: The sequenced fragment ends 3 residues before the CDR3 boundary, so the rest is inferred from the germline J gene. This sequence joins TRBV5-1 and TRBJ1-2; 11 bases are a match to TRBD1. The CDR3 has 15 residues. The V gene's germline CDR1 is SGHRS and CDR2 YFSETQ. After removal of 4 bases from V and 6 bases from J, the junction contained 8 bases not matched to a gene. The sequenced CDR3 bases are TGCGCCAGCAGCAATGGACAGGGGGCTATGAATGGC. Translation gives CASSNGQGAMNG. The full-length CDR3 reads as CASSNGQGAMNGYTF.

Comment on this clone: The read terminates 3 residues before the CDR3 end, so the remaining end is supplied by the germline J gene. This chain connects TRBV19 to TRBJ2-2; a weak D match, TRBD2 (5 bases). This CDR3 has 15 amino acids. Per the germline V gene, CDR1 is LNHDA and CDR2 is SQIVND (reference sequence). V lost 0 bases and J 4 bases, leaving 9 bases between the germline ends. The CDR3 DNA, read in part, is TGTGCCAGTAGTATAGATCCGGCGGGCACCGGGGAG. As protein: CASSIDPAGTGE. From start to end, the CDR3 is CASSIDPAGTGELFF.

Regarding this clone: The CDR3 end is not reached by the read, which stops 3 residues before it; the germline J gene fills it in. This chain joins TRBV7-2 and TRBJ2-5, with a possible D match to TRBD1 (6 bases). CDR1 is SGHTA, CDR2 FQGNSA, per germline. The CDR3 is 14 amino acids. The CDR3 here is CASSVVQGTDTQYF. The covered CDR3 bases are TGTGCCAGCAGCGTGGTACAGGGAACAGATACC. Based on the CDR3 plus reference TRBV7-2 and TRBJ2-5, the full variable domain is GAGVSQSPSNKVTEKGKDVELRCDPISGHTALYWYRQSLGQGLEFLIYFQGNSAPDKSGLPSDRFSAERTGGSVSTLTIQRTQQEDSAVYLCASSVVQGTDTQYFGPGTRLLVL.

Of note for this clone: One junction end does not reproduce the germline sequence, and a read error may be involved. The read gets to within 3 residues of the CDR3 end, and the germline J gene fills in the rest. This chain joins TRBV4-2 and TRBJ2-6; 7 bases are shared with TRBD1. Germline assignment: CDR1 LGHNA and CDR2 YNFKEQ. This CDR3 contains 17 residues. CDR3 residues: CASSPEQGTGGANVLTF. CDR3 bases read: TGCGCCAGCAGCCCAGAACAGGGGACGGGTGGGGCCAACGTC.